Reported below is one T cell receptor beta chain. Systemic immunosuppression or autoimmune disease history was grounds to exclude patients. The data are from a study of OX40 agonist ivuxolimab in advanced cancers. Study summary: Participants, around 80% male, averaged roughly 59 years of age, ranging from about 23 to 90.

V was cut by 4 bases and J by 6 bases, with 11 bases left in between. Germline V gives CDR1 SGHTA, CDR2 FQGNSA. CDR3 length equals 13 residues. The protocol was immunoSEQ multiplex PCR, while the TCRdb copy is restricted to in-frame clones and leaves out a portion. This table has about 87,000 clones, approximately 87% appearing once. The chain is built from TRBV7-2 and TRBJ2-3; D might be TRBD1 (6 bases). This clonotype was sampled from an adult with an advanced solid tumor such as melanoma, head and neck, liver or kidney cancer. The source was CD4+ or CD8+ T cells sorted from blood, collected in a trial of the OX40 agonist ivuxolimab. CDR3: CASSSGRGDTQYF. The CDR3 region has the DNA TGTGCCAGCAGCTCCGGTAGGGGGGATACGCAGTATTTT.